This T cell receptor beta chain was profiled in a study of esophageal squamous cell carcinoma under preoperative chemotherapy. The time point here: after preoperative PTX-NDP chemotherapy. Paclitaxel-nedaplatin chemotherapy was given to patients ahead of their surgery. Broader study findings: After chemotherapy, TCR diversity rose significantly in peripheral T cells but not in tumor-infiltrating lymphocytes. Abundant clones tended to shrink rather than expand after paclitaxel-nedaplatin.

This clonotype has more than one count but fewer than ten. Its antigen remains unknown. Compared with germline, one end of the junction differs, possibly owing to a read error. Germline assignment: CDR1 MNHNS and CDR2 SASEGT. The CDR3 is 14 residues long. TCRdb called the PCR reads again in MiXCR, with one record for every CDR3 protein. This table holds about 32,000 distinct CDR3 sequences, under 60% found once. This TCR derives from a human donor with esophageal squamous cell carcinoma. The donor label of this sample is uncertain. This chain connects TRBV6-1 to TRBJ2-3; D tentatively fits TRBD1 or TRBD2 (5 bases each). The biological material was taken from a patient given preoperative chemotherapy. The DNA for the CDR3 is TGTGCCGGCAGTCCGGGACGAGCCGTAGATACGCAGTATTTC. Translated, it gives CAGSPGRAVDTQYF.